These 28 T cell receptor beta chains originate from one sample sequenced in a study of T cell responses to AZD1222 COVID-19 vaccine. The method was immunoSEQ multiplex PCR; TCRdb's version includes in-frame clones alone and lacks a portion of them. The table records around 70,000 clones, 85% of them present only once. The material was peripheral blood, obtained on day 0 of AZD1222 vaccination. The source of these receptors is an adult in good health.

The V gene is TRBV15, the J gene TRBJ1-5, with D unclear. Germline loops: CDR1 LNHNV, CDR2 YYDKDF (reference sequence). The length of the CDR3 is 13 residues. V lost 6 bases, J lost 7 bases, and 13 bases lay in between. As DNA, the CDR3 is TGTGCCACCAGACCCTTTGGCGACCAGCCCCAGCATTTT. It specifies CATRPFGDQPQHF.

The CDR3 spells CASSKTVNTEAFF. The CDR3 bases are TGTGCCAGCAGTAAGACAGTTAACACTGAAGCTTTCTTT. The V gene is TRBV6-5, the J gene TRBJ1-1, with D possibly TRBD1 on 5 matching bases. CDR1 and CDR2 from the germline V gene are MNHEY and SVGAGI. V was pared by 5 bases and J by 2 bases, with 9 bases between. The CDR3 covers 13 residues.

The chain employs TRBV5-1 and TRBJ2-1; 11 bases are shared with TRBD2. Losses at the gene ends were 4 bases for V and 1 base for J; bases not matched to a gene: 4. This CDR3 region has 16 residues. From germline, CDR1 is SGHRS and CDR2 YFSETQ. This CDR3 is CASSDASGGSYNEQFF. The CDR3 region has the DNA TGCGCCAGCAGCGATGCTAGCGGGGGGTCCTACAATGAGCAGTTCTTC.

The V gene is TRBV12-3 or TRBV12-4, the J gene TRBJ1-5, with D uncertain. CDR3 length: 11 residues. V lost 2 bases, J lost 4 bases, and 0 bases lay in between. CDR3 nucleotides: TGTGCCAGCAGTTTAAATCAGCCCCAGCATTTT. It codes for CASSLNQPQHF.

The chain has TRBV9 and TRBJ1-2; 9 positions match TRBD1. The CDR3 spans 15 residues. In germline, CDR1 is SGDLS, CDR2 YYNGEE. Trimming at V came to 4 bases and at J to 2 bases, leaving 6 bases not matched to a gene. The DNA of the CDR3 is TGTGCCAGCAGCCAACAGGGGGCGTTGAACTATGGCTACACCTTC. It translates to CASSQQGALNYGYTF.

This clone appeared a few times. The CDR3 DNA follows: TGTGCCAGCAGTGGGAGGGACGGGACAAATTCACCCCTCCACTTT. Amino acid sequence: CASSGRDGTNSPLHF. The chain has TRBV25-1 and TRBJ1-6; a weak D match, TRBD1 (6 bases). The CDR3 totals 15 residues. With 4 bases removed from V and 7 bases from J, the gap between germline ends came to 14 bases. The germline gives CDR1 MGHDK, CDR2 SYGVNS.

This chain connects TRBV6-5 to TRBJ2-5; D possibly corresponds to TRBD1 (5 bases). V was trimmed by 4 bases and J by 4 bases, leaving 10 bases between them. The CDR3 loop spans 13 amino acids. CDR1 is MNHEY, CDR2 SVGAGI, per germline. This CDR3 is CASSSGLGETQYF. In DNA, the CDR3 is TGTGCCAGCAGTTCAGGGTTGGGAGAGACCCAGTACTTC.

The chain links TRBV15 to TRBJ2-2; TRBD2 is a possible D gene (7 bases). Trimming cost V 1 base and J 1 base, with 19 bases left between them. The CDR3 has 19 residues. Germline V gene sequence: CDR1 LNHNV, CDR2 YYDKDF (reference sequence). The CDR3 sequence is CATSRGWGGGNRNTGELFF. The DNA for the CDR3 is TGTGCCACCAGCAGAGGTTGGGGGGGCGGGAATCGGAACACCGGGGAGCTGTTTTTT.

The sample holds a few counts of this clone. The rearrangement links TRBV7-2 to TRBJ1-2; 11 bases are a match to TRBD1. CDR1 is SGHTA and CDR2 is FQGNSA in the germline V gene. V trimming: 4 bases; J trimming: 4 bases; junction bases outside the gene matches: 8. The length of the CDR3 is 16 residues. DNA for the CDR3: TGTGCCAGCAGCTCGGACAGGGGGCGGGTTGGCTATGGCTACACCTTC. This sequence encodes CASSSDRGRVGYGYTF.

The chain has TRBV5-1 and TRBJ1-1; 7 positions agree with TRBD1. Germline values: CDR1 SGHRS, CDR2 YFSETQ. CDR3 size: 13 residues. The trim removed 4 bases at V and 6 bases at J, leaving 6 bases unmatched. The DNA of the CDR3 is TGCGCCAGCAGCCCCGACAGGGTACCTGAAGCTTTCTTT. The encoded protein is CASSPDRVPEAFF. Combining the CDR3 with reference TRBV5-1 and TRBJ1-1 gives the whole variable domain KAGVTQTPRYLIKTRGQQVTLSCSPISGHRSVSWYQQTPGQGLQFLFEYFSETQRNKGNFPGRFSGRQFSNSRSEMNVSTLELGDSALYLCASSPDRVPEAFFGQGTRLTVV.

The J gene is TRBJ1-2, the V gene TRBV18; no clear D. Deletions cut 2 bases from V and 0 bases from J, with 7 bases between. This CDR3 is 14 amino acids long. The germline V gene encodes CDR1 KGHSH and CDR2 LQKENI. The chain's CDR3 is CASSPSQTNYGYTF. CDR3 in DNA: TGTGCCAGCTCACCATCACAGACTAACTATGGCTACACCTTC.

The V call is TRBV5-1, the J call TRBJ1-2; D might be TRBD1 (5 bases). The germline V gene has CDR1 SGHRS and CDR2 YFSETQ. V dropped 0 bases and J dropped 4 bases, with 13 bases sitting between them. There are 15 residues in the CDR3. CDR3 in amino acids: CASSLALGTGYGYTF. The CDR3 DNA is TGCGCCAGCAGCTTGGCCTTGGGGACGGGCTATGGCTACACCTTC.

CDR3 amino acids: CASKFGTDNYGYTF. Written as DNA, the CDR3 is TGCGCCAGCAAGTTTGGCACAGACAACTATGGCTACACCTTC. This chain links TRBV5-1 with TRBJ1-2; D remains ambiguous. V lost 6 bases, J lost 2 bases, and 14 bases lay in between. Germline loops: CDR1 SGHRS, CDR2 YFSETQ. This CDR3 has 14 residues.

The genes are TRBV6-5 and TRBJ2-2; D is possibly TRBD1 (5 bases). Trimming removed 5 bases at V and 8 bases at J, with 18 bases between. Germline CDR1 and CDR2: MNHEY and SVGAGI. The CDR3 extends over 15 amino acids. The CDR3 protein is CASSLLHRQSGELFF. DNA of the CDR3: TGTGCCAGCAGTCTATTACACAGGCAATCAGGGGAGCTGTTTTTT.

This chain links TRBV30 with TRBJ2-1; TRBD2 matches at 9 bases. Per germline, CDR1 GTSNPN and CDR2 SVGIG (reference sequence). CDR3 length: 12 residues. The ends lost 4 bases at V and 9 bases at J; junction bases unmatched: 4. The CDR3, as DNA: TGTGCCTGGACGCCTAGCGGGATTGAGCAGTTCTTC. This translates into CAWTPSGIEQFF. Full variable domain (outside the CDR3, taken from reference TRBV30 and TRBJ2-1): SQTIHQWPATLVQPVGSPLSLECTVEGTSNPNLYWYRQAAGRGLQLLFYSVGIGQISSEVPQNLSASRPQDRQFILSSKKLLLSDSGFYLCAWTPSGIEQFFGPGTRLTVL.

The gene calls are TRBV19 and TRBJ2-2; 7 nucleotides line up with TRBD1. Germline values: CDR1 LNHDA, CDR2 SQIVND (reference sequence). Trimming cost V 4 bases and J 4 bases; bases outside gene matches: 6. The CDR3 spans 15 residues. This CDR3 reads CASSKVTGITGELFF. The CDR3 coding sequence is TGTGCCAGTAGTAAGGTGACAGGGATCACCGGGGAGCTGTTTTTT.

The rearrangement links TRBV27 to TRBJ2-7; D is undetermined. Germline V gene lookup returns CDR1 MNHEY and CDR2 SMNVEV (reference sequence). The CDR3 length is 13 residues. The V and J ends lost 5 bases and 7 bases respectively, with 15 bases between them. CDR3 nucleotide sequence: TGTGCCAGCAGTCCTGGACCGTCAATGGAGCAGTACTTC. Its protein product is CASSPGPSMEQYF.

The rearrangement joins TRBV5-4 to TRBJ2-1; no reliable D call. The germline V and J ends were trimmed by 4 bases and 6 bases, with 11 bases remaining between them. Per germline, CDR1 SGHNT and CDR2 YYREEE (reference sequence). The CDR3 is made up of 13 amino acids. Written as DNA, the CDR3 is TGTGCCAGCAGCCTCTCGGTCACCAATGAGCAGTTCTTC. This codes for CASSLSVTNEQFF.

The V gene is TRBV6-5, the J gene TRBJ1-1; D is perhaps TRBD1 (5 bases). This CDR3 comprises 13 residues. Germline loops: CDR1 MNHEY, CDR2 SVGAGI. V lost 8 bases, J lost 1 base, and 11 bases lay in between. The CDR3, as DNA: TGTGCCAGCGGAGACAGTAGGAACACTGAAGCTTTCTTT. Translated: CASGDSRNTEAFF.

The CDR3 bases are TGTGCCAGTAGTACTAGTGGAGGGGAGCAGTACTTC. Translation gives CASSTSGGEQYF. The chain links TRBV19 to TRBJ2-7; the D gene is possibly TRBD2 (6 bases). V shed 4 bases and J shed 7 bases, with 11 bases lying between them. Germline loops: CDR1 LNHDA, CDR2 SQIVND (reference sequence). The CDR3 runs to 12 residues.

The genes are TRBV24-1 and TRBJ2-2, with D possibly TRBD1 on 6 matching bases. Trimming cost V 2 bases and J 4 bases, with 10 bases left between them. This CDR3 comprises 15 residues. Germline assignment: CDR1 KGHDR and CDR2 SFDVKD. The CDR3 loop reads CATSDSGTFTGELFF. In DNA, the CDR3 is TGTGCCACCAGTGATTCCGGGACATTCACCGGGGAGCTGTTTTTT.

The chain recombines TRBV3-1 (or the pseudogene TRBV3-2) with TRBJ2-7; D is possibly TRBD2 (6 bases). V was clipped by 1 base and J by 1 base, with 11 bases between them. The CDR3 extends over 15 amino acids. The germline CDR1 and CDR2 sequences are LGHDT and YNNKEL (reference sequence). The CDR3 DNA reads TGTGCCAGCAGCCAAGCGGGAGTTTATTCCTACGAGCAGTACTTC. Its protein product is CASSQAGVYSYEQYF.

The rearrangement links TRBV21-1 to TRBJ1-1; the tabulated D call, TRBD1, remains unverified against the DNA. TRBV21-1 is marked as a pseudogene. This CDR3 region has 19 residues. This CDR3 is CASSKGKGQGAPQGTEAFF. For the CDR3, the DNA is TGTGCCAGCAGCAAAGGAAAAGGACAGGGGGCCCCTCAAGGCACTGAAGCTTTCTTT.

The CDR3 protein is CASSLTWEYGYTF. CDR3 DNA sequence: TGTGCCAGCAGCCTAACGTGGGAATATGGCTACACCTTC. This chain connects TRBV27 to TRBJ1-2; no reliable D call. With 6 bases removed from V and 5 bases from J, the gap between germline ends came to 13 bases. Germline V CDR1 and CDR2: MNHEY, SMNVEV (reference sequence). CDR3 size: 13 residues.

This chain joins TRBV12-3 or TRBV12-4 and TRBJ2-1; D is possibly TRBD1 (6 bases). Trimming pared 8 bases from V and 3 bases from J, leaving 8 bases between. The CDR3 is 12 residues long. The CDR3 region has the DNA TGTGCCAGCGGGGGCCACTACAATGAGCAGTTCTTC. Amino acid sequence: CASGGHYNEQFF.

This sequence joins TRBV11-3 and TRBJ1-1; D remains ambiguous. The ends were cut back, 2 bases at V and 2 bases at J, with 6 bases in the middle. The V gene's germline CDR1 is SGHNT and CDR2 YENEEA. CDR3 length equals 13 residues. The CDR3: CASSLSSNTEAFF. The CDR3 DNA follows: TGTGCCAGCAGCTTATCCAGCAACACTGAAGCTTTCTTT.

The CDR3, as DNA: TGTGCCAGCACCACCTCTGAGGGTGGAACGGACACCATATATTTT. Its translation: CASTTSEGGTDTIYF. This chain links TRBV7-9 with TRBJ1-3; D unclear. This CDR3 has 15 amino acids. Germline assignment: CDR1 SEHNR and CDR2 FQNEAQ (reference sequence). Between the trimmed V and J ends, which lost 7 bases and 8 bases, there was a span of 21 bases.

The rearrangement joins TRBV15 to TRBJ2-7; no clear D gene. V shed 5 bases and J shed 0 bases, with 11 bases lying between them. Per the germline V gene, CDR1 is LNHNV and CDR2 is YYDKDF (reference sequence). There are 14 residues in the CDR3. DNA for the CDR3: TGTGCCACCAGCGCAGGACGGAACTCCTACGAGCAGTACTTC. Translating gives CATSAGRNSYEQYF.